This is a list of T cell receptor beta chains from one sample in a study of regulatory T cells in long-lasting Graves disease. TCRdb fed the multiplex PCR reads into MiXCR, producing one record per CDR3 protein. The sample includes over 450,000 distinct CDR3 sequences, 20% to 25% seen only once; the top ten take roughly 7.7%. The sample consisted of peripheral blood mononuclear cells (PBMCs), taken when the disease was refractory, from a patient treated with antithyroid drugs. These receptors were taken from a female donor with Graves disease. The CDR3 runs from the conserved cysteine through the conserved F or W. A D gene is named only where the DNA matches it firmly. Expanded clones are given a class, and other clones once, few, many or no size at all.

size	V	J	D	DNA	CDR3
many	TRBV11-2	TRBJ1-4	-	TGTGCCAGCAGCTTAGAGGGCGGACGTCTTAATGAAAAACTGTTTTTT	CASSLEGGRLNEKLFF
many	TRBV6-2/TRBV6-3	TRBJ1-3	-	TGTGCCAGCAGTTACTCAGCAGGCCTGGGGGGAAACACCATATATTTT	CASSYSAGLGGNTIYF
-	TRBV19	TRBJ1-4	TRBD1	TGTGCCAGTAGCCACAGGGGGATTGACGAAAAACTGTTTTTT	CASSHRGIDEKLFF
few	TRBV6-1	TRBJ1-5	TRBD1	TGTGCCAGCAGTGAGAGGGGACAGATTAGCAATCAGCCCCAGCATTTT	CASSERGQISNQPQHF
many	TRBV28	TRBJ1-5	-	TGTGCCAGCAGCACAGCAGCCCAGCCCCAGCATTTT	CASSTAAQPQHF
few	TRBV28	TRBJ1-1	TRBD1	TGTGCCAGCAGTTTGAGTGGGTGGGGACAGGCTTTCACTGAAGCTTTCTTT	CASSLSGWGQAFTEAFF
many	TRBV2	TRBJ1-2	TRBD1	TGTGCCGACGTGGGACAGGGATATGGCTACACCTTC	CADVGQGYGYTF
-	TRBV9	TRBJ1-6	-	TGTGCCAGCAGCGTTGGACTTTCCTATAATTCACCCCTCCACTTT	CASSVGLSYNSPLHF
many	TRBV7-9	TRBJ2-5	TRBD2	TGTGCCAGCAGCTTGGGGGGGAAGGAGACCCAGTACTTC	CASSLGGKETQYF
-	TRBV5-1	TRBJ1-1	-	TGCGCCAGCAGCTTTACCACGACAGAGAACACTGAAGCTTTCTTT	CASSFTTTENTEAFF
-	TRBV2	TRBJ2-1	-	TGTGCCAGCAGTCCCGGGGTGATTCGCAATGAGCAGTTCTTC	CASSPGVIRNEQFF
few	TRBV29-1	TRBJ1-1	-	TGCAGCGTTGCCCCCTGGAGTGGGATCGGGAACACTGAAGCTTTCTTT	CSVAPWSGIGNTEAFF
-	TRBV7-9	TRBJ2-5	TRBD1	TGTGCCAGCAGCCTACAGGGGCTGGGGCAAGAGACCCAGTACTTC	CASSLQGLGQETQYF
few	TRBV6-1	TRBJ1-5	-	TGTGCCAGCAGTCTAGGACACCTACCGAATCAGCCCCAGCATTTT	CASSLGHLPNQPQHF
many	TRBV11-3	TRBJ2-5	TRBD1	TGTGCCAGCAGCGTCGGACAGGGAGGAGAGACCCAGTACTTC	CASSVGQGGETQYF
-	TRBV7-3	TRBJ2-2	-	TGTGCCAGCAGCTTATTCTGGCCCGGGGAGCTGTTTTTT	CASSLFWPGELFF
many	TRBV28	TRBJ2-5	-	TGTGCCAGCAGTTTAATGGACGGGGGAGGAGAGACCCAGTACTTC	CASSLMDGGGETQYF
many	TRBV20-1	TRBJ2-7	-	TGCAGTGCTAGCGGTGTCTACGCGGGGGAGCAGTACTTC	CSASGVYAGEQYF
-	TRBV11-2	TRBJ2-3	-	TGTGCCAGCAGCTTACAACCGGGGCACCATACGCAGTATTTT	CASSLQPGHHTQYF
-	TRBV7-9	TRBJ2-5	TRBD2	TGTGCCAGCAGCCCGGGACTAGCGGTTACGTACCAAGAGACCCAGTACTTC	CASSPGLAVTYQETQYF
once	TRBV9	TRBJ2-7	-	TGTGCCAGCAGCGAGGGGGGGGAGGGCTACGAGCAGCACTTC	CASSEGGEGYEQHF
many	TRBV30	TRBJ2-5	-	TGTTCCCTTACAAGTGGGGCATCCCAAGAGACCCAGTACTTC	CSLTSGASQETQYF
once	TRBV14	TRBJ2-2	TRBD2	TGTGCCAGCAGCTCCACTGGACTAGCGGGCACCGGGGAGCTGTTTTTT	CASSSTGLAGTGELFF
many	TRBV24-1	TRBJ2-7	-	TGTGCCACCAGTGCAGGGGACGGATACGAGCAGTACTTC	CATSAGDGYEQYF
few	TRBV7-9	TRBJ2-5	TRBD2	TGTGCCAGCAGCCTCGGACTAGCGGGGGCCGTGGAGACCCAGTACTTC	CASSLGLAGAVETQYF
many	TRBV20-1	TRBJ2-5	TRBD2	TGCAGTGCCCCCGCACGGGGGGCCCAGTACTTC	CSAPARGAQYF
many	TRBV28	TRBJ1-1	TRBD1	TGTGCCAGCAGTCCGGGACAGGGGCGCCAAGCTTTCTTT	CASSPGQGRQAFF
once	TRBV19	TRBJ1-1	-	TGTGCCAGTAGTATAAGCGGGACTCTAACTGTGGACACTGAAGCTTTCTTT	CASSISGTLTVDTEAFF
few	TRBV13	TRBJ2-3	-	TGTGCCAGCAGCCCCGATTCCGGGTTGGATACGCAGTATTTT	CASSPDSGLDTQYF
many	TRBV11-2	TRBJ2-7	TRBD1	TGTGCCAGCAATCACAGGGGTGGGTTAGAGCAGTACTTC	CASNHRGGLEQYF
-	TRBV4-2	TRBJ1-5	-	TGTGCCAGCAGCCAAGTTCTCGGGCAGGGGAATTGGAGCAATCAGCCCCAGCATTTT	CASSQVLGQGNWSNQPQHF
many	TRBV19	TRBJ1-3	-	TGTGCCAGTAGTATAATCGGACACTCTGGAAACACCATATATTTT	CASSIIGHSGNTIYF
many	TRBV28	TRBJ1-2	TRBD1	TGTGCCAGCAGCGGACAGGCGCCCCAGTCACTCTATGGCTACACCTTC	CASSGQAPQSLYGYTF
few	TRBV27	TRBJ2-7	TRBD2	TGTGCCAGCAGCCAAGGCCGAAGCGGGAACGACTACGAGCAGTACTTC	CASSQGRSGNDYEQYF
many	TRBV28	TRBJ1-4	TRBD1	TGTGCCAGCAGTTTATGGAGCTCAGGGGGCATGGGTAATGAAAAACTGTTTTTT	CASSLWSSGGMGNEKLFF
few	TRBV3-1	TRBJ2-7	-	TGTGCCAGCAGCCAATCCCATAGTCAGGGCTACGAGCAGTACTTC	CASSQSHSQGYEQYF
many	TRBV12-3/TRBV12-4	TRBJ1-1	-	TGTGCCAGCAGCCTCCTGGGAGCTAGGAACACTGAAGCTTTCTTT	CASSLLGARNTEAFF
-	TRBV27	TRBJ2-1	TRBD2	TGTGCCAGCACCAACGGGAGGTACAATGAGCAGTTCTTC	CASTNGRYNEQFF
few	TRBV20-1	TRBJ2-1	-	TGCAGTGCTTTTAGCTGGAGCTCCTACAATGAGCAGTTCTTC	CSAFSWSSYNEQFF
many	TRBV6-1	TRBJ2-7	-	TGTGCCAGCAGTGAAAAGGGGCAGTCTTTCTACGAGCAGTACTTC	CASSEKGQSFYEQYF
few	TRBV11-2	TRBJ2-7	-	TGTGCCAGCAGCTTAGAAATTGGAGGTACAGGGCCCTACGAGCAGTACTTC	CASSLEIGGTGPYEQYF
many	TRBV28	TRBJ2-5	-	TGTGCCAGCAGTTCCAAAGGGGGTGTAGAGACCCAGTACTTC	CASSSKGGVETQYF
-	TRBV6-2/TRBV6-3	TRBJ2-1	TRBD2	TGTGCCAGCAGTTACACAGACAGAGGACTAGCGGGAGGGCCGATGACTGAGCAGTTCTTC	CASSYTDRGLAGGPMTEQFF
many	TRBV11-2	TRBJ2-7	-	TGTGCCAGCAGCATCCCTCCCGGACAGAGCTCCTACGAGCAGTACTTC	CASSIPPGQSSYEQYF